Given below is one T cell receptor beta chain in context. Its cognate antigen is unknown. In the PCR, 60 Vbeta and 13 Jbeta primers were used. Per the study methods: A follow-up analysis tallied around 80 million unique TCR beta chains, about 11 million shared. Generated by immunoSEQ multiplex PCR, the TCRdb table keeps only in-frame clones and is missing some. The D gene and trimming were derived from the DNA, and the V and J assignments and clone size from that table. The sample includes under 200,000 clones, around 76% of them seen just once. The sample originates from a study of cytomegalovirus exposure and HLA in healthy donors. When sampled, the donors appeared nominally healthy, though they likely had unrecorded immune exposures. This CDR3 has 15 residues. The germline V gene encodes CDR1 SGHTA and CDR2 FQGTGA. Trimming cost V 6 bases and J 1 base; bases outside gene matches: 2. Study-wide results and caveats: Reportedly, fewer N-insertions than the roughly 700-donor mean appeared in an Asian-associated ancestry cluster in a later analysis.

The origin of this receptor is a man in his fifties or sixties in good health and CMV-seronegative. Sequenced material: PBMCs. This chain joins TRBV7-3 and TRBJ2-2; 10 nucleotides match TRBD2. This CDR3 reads CASRLAGGNTGELFF. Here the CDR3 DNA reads TGTGCCAGCAGATTAGCGGGGGGGAACACCGGGGAGCTGTTTTTT.